These 12 T cell receptor beta chains were all obtained from the same sample, sequenced in a study of blood T cell repertoires in COVID-19. Profiled with immunoSEQ multiplex PCR; TCRdb holds only in-frame clones, not every one. The sample includes some 70,000 clones, about 85% of them seen just once. Sequenced input: peripheral blood. The receptors were gathered from a woman in her forties or fifties with COVID-19, enrolled during active disease.

In this sample, this clone turned up once. CDR3 sequence reads: CASSPRDSLLGELFF. In nucleotides, the CDR3 is TGTGCCAGCAGCCCTCGGGACTCCCTATTAGGGGAGCTGTTTTTT. This sequence joins TRBV9 and TRBJ2-2; weak D call: TRBD2 (6 bases). Germline values: CDR1 SGDLS, CDR2 YYNGEE. With 4 bases removed from V and 8 bases from J, the gap between germline ends came to 18 bases. This CDR3 spans 15 amino acids.

The genes are TRBV7-2 and TRBJ2-1; a possible D gene is TRBD1 (5 bases). Trimming stripped 6 bases from V and 6 bases from J, with 18 bases between. The CDR3 contains 15 residues. Germline assignment: CDR1 SGHTA and CDR2 FQGNSA. The CDR3 nucleotides read TGTGCCAGCAGTCCCGGGCCTGGGGCCTCCAATGAGCAGTTCTTC. Translated, it gives CASSPGPGASNEQFF. The entire variable domain, with the rest obtained from reference TRBV7-2 and TRBJ2-1, is as follows: GAGVSQSPSNKVTEKGKDVELRCDPISGHTALYWYRQSLGQGLEFLIYFQGNSAPDKSGLPSDRFSAERTGGSVSTLTIQRTQQEDSAVYLCASSPGPGASNEQFFGPGTRLTVL.

The chain joins TRBV6-1 to TRBJ2-2, with D perhaps TRBD2 (5 bases). Per the germline V gene, CDR1 is MNHNS and CDR2 is SASEGT. The V and J ends lost 2 bases and 3 bases respectively, with 7 bases between them. The CDR3 spans 14 residues. CDR3 DNA sequence: TGTGCCAGCAGTGAAAGAGGGCACACCGGGGAGCTGTTTTTT. Its translation is CASSERGHTGELFF.

The chain couples TRBV30 to TRBJ2-7, with 9 bases lining up with TRBD2. V was pared by 5 bases and J by 4 bases, with 6 bases of the junction left unmatched. Germline CDR1 is GTSNPN and CDR2 is SVGIG (reference sequence). The CDR3 consists of 13 residues. The CDR3 DNA reads as TGTGCCTGGTTAGCGGGAGTAGGATACGAGCAGTACTTC. It yields the protein CAWLAGVGYEQYF.

The chain is built from TRBV6-2 or TRBV6-3 and TRBJ1-6; D gene unclear. Germline lookup yields CDR1 MNHEY and CDR2 SVGEGT. The V end was cut by 0 bases, the J end by 0 bases, with 6 bases between. The length of the CDR3 is 16 residues. The CDR3: CASSYSRSSYNSPLHF. In nucleotides, the CDR3 is TGTGCCAGCAGTTACTCCCGGAGCTCCTATAATTCACCCCTCCACTTT.

This rearrangement joins TRBV5-5 to TRBJ2-7; perhaps TRBD2 as D (6 bases). CDR3 size: 14 residues. CDR1 is SGHKS and CDR2 is YYEKEE in the germline V gene (reference sequence). V was pared by 3 bases and J by 3 bases, with 13 bases between. In DNA, the CDR3 is TGTGCCAGCAGCTCGGGTGATAGCGGCTACGAGCAGTACTTC. Translated: CASSSGDSGYEQYF.

The V gene is TRBV27, the J gene TRBJ1-4; D gene unclear. V shed 3 bases and J shed 8 bases, with 10 bases lying between them. The germline gives CDR1 MNHEY, CDR2 SMNVEV (reference sequence). The CDR3 contains 13 residues. The CDR3 DNA is TGTGCCAGCAGTTTCCTTCGAGGGGAAAAACTGTTTTTT. Translated: CASSFLRGEKLFF.

CDR3 in amino acids: CASRGPVNEKLFF. In DNA, the CDR3 is TGTGCCTCGAGGGGGCCTGTTAATGAAAAACTGTTTTTT. The rearrangement links TRBV30 to TRBJ1-4, with 7 bases identical to TRBD1. Germline V gene sequence: CDR1 GTSNPN, CDR2 SVGIG (reference sequence). The trim removed 7 bases at V and 4 bases at J, leaving 6 bases unmatched. The CDR3 contains 13 residues. The entire variable domain, with the rest obtained from reference TRBV30 and TRBJ1-4, is as follows: SQTIHQWPATLVQPVGSPLSLECTVEGTSNPNLYWYRQAAGRGLQLLFYSVGIGQISSEVPQNLSASRPQDRQFILSSKKLLLSDSGFYLCASRGPVNEKLFFGSGTQLSVL.

The V gene is TRBV9, the J gene TRBJ2-7, with D perhaps TRBD1 (5 bases). V shed 0 bases and J shed 1 base, with 17 bases lying between them. The CDR3 consists of 17 residues. The germline CDR1 and CDR2 sequences are SGDLS and YYNGEE. CDR3 in DNA: TGTGCCAGCAGCGTAGGAATAAGGGGCACAGATTCCTACGAGCAGTACTTC. This translates into CASSVGIRGTDSYEQYF.

This chain joins TRBV7-9 and TRBJ2-1; 11 bases match TRBD2. This CDR3 is 16 amino acids long. Per germline, CDR1 SEHNR and CDR2 FQNEAQ (reference sequence). The J segment lost 5 bases and the V segment lost 4 bases, leaving 7 bases of the junction unmatched. CDR3 residues: CASSWITSGRNNEQFF. In DNA form, the CDR3 reads TGTGCCAGCAGCTGGATTACTAGCGGGAGAAACAATGAGCAGTTCTTC.

CDR3 protein: CASSLAGREIRHEQYF. The CDR3 DNA follows: TGTGCCAGCAGCTTAGCGGGGCGGGAGATTAGACACGAGCAGTACTTC. The V call is TRBV7-2, the J call TRBJ2-7; 7 positions agree with TRBD2. This CDR3 spans 16 amino acids. Trimming removed 0 bases from V and 5 bases from J; junction bases left unmatched: 10. Per the germline V gene, CDR1 is SGHTA and CDR2 is FQGNSA.

The V and J genes are TRBV15 and TRBJ2-1; D may be TRBD1 (5 bases). CDR1 and CDR2 (germline): LNHNV, YYDKDF (reference sequence). V was shortened by 1 base and J by 0 bases, with 13 bases between the two germline ends. This CDR3 comprises 17 residues. CDR3 DNA sequence: TGTGCCACCAGCAGAGTCCCCAGGGCATTCTCCTACAATGAGCAGTTCTTC. Its protein is CATSRVPRAFSYNEQFF.